This TCR beta chain was captured by sequencing in a study of beta chain features in type 1 diabetes. Germline V gene sequence: CDR1 LGHNA, CDR2 YNFKEQ. Trimming took 1 base from V and 3 from J, leaving 5 bases between them. The CDR3 contains 13 residues. Expressed TCRB transcripts got sequenced, as all isolated RNA was reverse transcribed. The repertoire was sequenced with immunoSEQ multiplex PCR; TCRdb's copy has only in-frame clones and lacks some. This table has a few hundred thousand clones, under 20% appearing once. Notes on this clone: The target antigen is unknown.

Study-wide findings and caveats: For Type 1 diabetes patients, all four CD4+ subsets carried TCRB CDR3s that were moderately but significantly shorter. Equally in patients and controls, PCR might preferentially amplify shorter templates. Among type 1 diabetes patients, VDJ junctions had fewer insertions and more deletions. Any role of HLA type in TCRB rearrangement remained unresolved here.

Each of the CD4+ naive, central memory, regulatory and stem cell-like memory populations was sorted via CD45RO/CCR7/CD25/CD127/CD95/CD27. Sequenced sample: naive CD4+ T cells from blood. The chain combines TRBV4-2 with TRBJ2-3; D is unresolved. The TCR originated in a man in his thirties or forties with type 1 diabetes. CDR3 in amino acids: CASSQGETDTQYF. DNA of the CDR3: TGTGCCAGCAGCCAAGGCGAAACAGATACGCAGTATTTT.